Following are 9 T cell receptor beta chains from one sample sequenced in a study of blood T cell repertoires in COVID-19. Clones were read by immunoSEQ multiplex PCR, and TCRdb kept only the in-frame ones, dropping some. The sample records about 260,000 clones, over 80% being singletons. Sequencing input: PBMCs or T cells enriched from blood (not recorded which). Source of these receptors: a man in his fifties or sixties who had been exposed to COVID-19.

This chain links TRBV18 with TRBJ2-7; D unresolved. This CDR3 is 15 amino acids long. Germline CDR1 reads KGHSH; CDR2 reads LQKENI. The V end lost 5 bases, the J end lost 5 bases, and 19 bases lay between the germline ends. The CDR3 protein is CASSTTGSSVDEQYF. CDR3 bases: TGTGCCAGCTCAACAACGGGTTCCTCAGTCGACGAGCAGTACTTC.

V usage is TRBV7-9 and J usage is TRBJ1-1, with D tentatively TRBD1 (6 bases). Trimming removed 8 bases from V and 0 bases from J, with 13 bases in between. This CDR3 spans 14 amino acids. From germline, CDR1 is SEHNR and CDR2 FQNEAQ (reference sequence). CDR3 sequence (DNA): TGTGCCAGCGGATCAGGGGTGATGAACACTGAAGCTTTCTTT. Its translation: CASGSGVMNTEAFF.

J is TRBJ2-2 and V is TRBV27, with a possible D match to TRBD2 (5 bases). The V gene's germline CDR1 is MNHEY and CDR2 SMNVEV (reference sequence). CDR3 length: 14 amino acids. Trimming shortened V by 3 bases and J by 6 bases, and 11 bases separated the two germline ends. The CDR3 DNA sequence: TGTGCCAGCAGTTTTGGACGGGAACCCGGGGAGCTGTTTTTT. Amino acids: CASSFGREPGELFF.

The rearrangement links TRBV3-1 (or the pseudogene TRBV3-2) to TRBJ2-5; TRBD2 might be the D (6 bases). The CDR3 length is 16 residues. Germline assignment: CDR1 LGHDT and CDR2 YNNKEL (reference sequence). V was cut by 0 bases and J by 5 bases, with 16 bases left in between. The CDR3 loop reads CASSQDLGRGRETQYF. The CDR3 region has the DNA TGTGCCAGCAGCCAAGATCTGGGGCGGGGCCGGGAGACCCAGTACTTC.

The chain carries TRBV5-1 and TRBJ1-1; D is unresolved. The CDR3 is 16 amino acids. Trimming removed 4 bases at V and 0 bases at J, with 16 bases between. CDR1 is SGHRS and CDR2 is YFSETQ in the germline V gene. CDR3 DNA: TGCGCCAGCAGCCCGCCGGGAGGCCCTTTGAACACTGAAGCTTTCTTT. Translation: CASSPPGGPLNTEAFF.

This chain uses TRBV2 with TRBJ1-1, with 10 bases lining up with TRBD1. CDR3 length: 13 amino acids. Germline CDR1 is SNHLY and CDR2 is FYNNEI. V dropped 6 bases and J dropped 11; count of bases not matched to a gene: 9. CDR3 DNA sequence: TGTGCCAGCAGCGCCCGGGACAGGGGTTATGCTTTCTTT. Amino acid sequence: CASSARDRGYAFF.

This chain uses TRBV29-1 with TRBJ1-5; 10 bases are shared with TRBD1. The CDR3 runs to 14 residues. The ends lost 6 bases at V and 2 bases at J; junction bases unmatched: 4. The germline gives CDR1 SQVTM, CDR2 ANQGSEA. The CDR3 reads CSVGDRGGNQPQHF. CDR3 DNA: TGCAGCGTCGGGGACAGGGGAGGCAATCAGCCCCAGCATTTT.

The chain uses TRBV24-1 and TRBJ2-3, with 13 bases lining up with TRBD2. This CDR3 spans 17 amino acids. Germline V CDR1 and CDR2: KGHDR, SFDVKD. V was pared by 5 bases and J by 2 bases, with 6 bases of the junction left unmatched. CDR3 coding DNA: TGTGCCACCAGTGTTCCGACTAGCGGGGGGTTCACAGATACGCAGTATTTT. Its translation: CATSVPTSGGFTDTQYF.

The CDR3 DNA reads TGTGCCTGGAGTCGGGGAGCGCGGTACGAGCAGTACGTC. Translating gives CAWSRGARYEQYV. This chain connects TRBV30 to TRBJ2-7, with a weak D call TRBD2 (5 bases). Trimming pared 2 bases from V and 4 bases from J, leaving 12 bases between. The CDR3 is made up of 13 amino acids. Germline V gene data show CDR1 as GTSNPN and CDR2 as SVGIG (reference sequence).